The text below deals with one T cell receptor beta chain. Using immunoSEQ multiplex PCR, the repertoire was profiled, and TCRdb retains in-frame clones only, with some absent. The sample consists of hundreds of thousands of clones, 90% to 96% of them appearing once. The data were obtained in a study of shared clonotypes between healthy human individuals. The CDR3 contains 16 residues. Germline CDR1 and CDR2: SGHRS and YFSETQ. V was cut by 3 bases and J by 0 bases, with 13 bases left in between. Material for sequencing was naive CD4+ T cells sorted from blood. As to subset: CD45RA+ positively selected. This clonotype was sampled from a woman aged 25 to 39 in good health. The chain joins TRBV5-1 to TRBJ2-1; D possibly uses TRBD1 or TRBD2 (5 bases each). As DNA, the CDR3 is TGCGCCAGCAGCTCAACGATTGGGGGCTCCTACAATGAGCAGTTCTTC. Residues: CASSSTIGGSYNEQFF.